This TCR beta chain was captured by sequencing in a study of OX40 agonist ivuxolimab in advanced cancers. Study-level results: The study found that CD8+ T cells averaged more expanded clones than CD4+.

The method was immunoSEQ multiplex PCR; TCRdb's version includes in-frame clones alone and lacks a portion of them. Of some 62,000 clones in the sample, 79% were seen once. This clone was recorded only once. Antigen unknown. The CDR3 has 14 residues. Trimming left V 5 bases short and J 1 base short, with 11 bases between. Germline loops: CDR1 MNHEY, CDR2 SMNVEV (reference sequence). This sequence joins TRBV27 and TRBJ1-1; a weak D match, TRBD1 (6 bases). Sequenced here: CD4+ or CD8+ T cells sorted from blood, sampled in a trial of the OX40 agonist ivuxolimab. The TCR comes from an adult with an advanced solid tumor such as melanoma, head and neck, liver or kidney cancer. The CDR3 is CASSPPGQNTEAFF. The CDR3 DNA reads TGTGCCAGCAGTCCGCCGGGACAGAACACTGAAGCTTTCTTT.